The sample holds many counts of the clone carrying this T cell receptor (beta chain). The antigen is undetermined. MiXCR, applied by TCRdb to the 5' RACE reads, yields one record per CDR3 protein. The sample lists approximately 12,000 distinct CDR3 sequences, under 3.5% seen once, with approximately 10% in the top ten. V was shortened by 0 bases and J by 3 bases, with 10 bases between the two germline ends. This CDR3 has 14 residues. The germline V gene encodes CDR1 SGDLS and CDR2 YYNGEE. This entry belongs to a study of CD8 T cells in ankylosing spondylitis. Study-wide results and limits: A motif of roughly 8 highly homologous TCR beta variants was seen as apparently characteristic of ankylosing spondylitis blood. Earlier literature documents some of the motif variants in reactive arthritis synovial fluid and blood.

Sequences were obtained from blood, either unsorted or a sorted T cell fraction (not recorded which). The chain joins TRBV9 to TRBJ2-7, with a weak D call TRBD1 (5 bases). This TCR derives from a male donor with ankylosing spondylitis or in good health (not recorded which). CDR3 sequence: CASSVGKGNYEQYF. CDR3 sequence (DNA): TGTGCCAGCAGCGTAGGTAAGGGGAACTACGAGCAGTACTTC. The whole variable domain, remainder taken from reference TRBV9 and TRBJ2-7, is DSGVTQTPKHLITATGQRVTLRCSPRSGDLSVYWYQQSLDQGLQFLIQYYNGEERAKGNILERFSAQQFPDLHSELNLSSLELGDSALYFCASSVGKGNYEQYFGPGTRLTVT.